Below are 10 T cell receptor beta chains sequenced from a single sample in a study of Graves' ophthalmopathy and Graves' hyperthyroidism (dated 2018 in TCRdb). Instrument used: Illumina HiSeq 2000. For repertoire sequencing, the TCR beta CDR3 regions were amplified from RNA transcripts. A first-round RT-PCR used HTBI primers with the Qiagen OneStep RT-PCR kit, followed by a second-round multiplex PCR, size selection and purification. TCRdb redid the processing of the public reads, applying fastp at Q25 and MiXCR, and retained in-frame beta chains. Rows are unified per CDR3 protein, each entry keeping the most common DNA and genes. This sample lists around 1.1 million distinct CDR3 sequences; around a third were detected once. The ten top clones hold over 8.5% of the sample. The specimen was peripheral blood or thyroid tissue (not recorded which). The receptor set was obtained from an adult man with Graves' hyperthyroidism.

A remark on this clonotype: A much larger clone sits a single nucleotide away, making a read error possible. The rearrangement links TRBV7-2 to TRBJ2-7, with D possibly being TRBD2 (5 bases). The CDR3 runs to 13 residues. V was pared by 3 bases and J by 3 bases, with 9 bases between. CDR1 is SGHTA and CDR2 is FQGNSA in the germline V gene. CDR3 bases: TGTGCCAGCAGCTTTTCGGGGATCTACGAGCAGTACTTC. Its translation is CASSFSGIYEQYF.

This clonotype was found many times. The genes are TRBV10-3 and TRBJ1-5; 10 bases map to TRBD1. CDR1 and CDR2 from the germline V gene are ENHRY and SYGVKD. The CDR3 extends over 16 amino acids. V shed 2 bases and J 3 bases; nucleotides not matched to a gene: 4. CDR3 nucleotides: TGTGCCATCAGTGAGCGGACAGGGGGTTACAATCAGCCCCAGCATTTT. Protein: CAISERTGGYNQPQHF.

This chain links TRBV19 with TRBJ1-1, with D possibly matching TRBD1 (6 bases). CDR1 and CDR2 (germline): LNHDA, SQIVND (reference sequence). V gave up 6 bases and J gave up 6 bases, with 11 bases separating them. This CDR3 region has 12 residues. The CDR3 loop is CASRPGAAEAFF. CDR3 bases: TGTGCCAGTAGACCAGGGGCCGCTGAAGCTTTCTTT. Full variable domain (outside the CDR3, taken from reference TRBV19 and TRBJ1-1): DGGITQSPKYLFRKEGQNVTLSCEQNLNHDAMYWYRQDPGQGLRLIYYSQIVNDFQKGDIAEGYSVSREKKESFPLTVTSAQKNPTAFYLCASRPGAAEAFFGQGTRLTVV.

This clonotype was picked up many times. This rearrangement joins TRBV5-8 to TRBJ1-1, with 7 bases matching TRBD1. This CDR3 spans 12 amino acids. V lost 3 bases to trimming and J lost 8 bases; unmatched junction nucleotides: 4. Looked up from germline, CDR1 is SGHTS and CDR2 is YDEGEE. This CDR3 reads CASSWGQREAFF. Written as DNA, the CDR3 is TGTGCCAGCAGCTGGGGACAGCGAGAAGCTTTCTTT.

This clonotype was observed many times. The CDR3, as DNA: TGTGCCAGCAGCTTCTCCAGCGGGGGGCCCTACGAGCAGTACTTC. It translates to CASSFSSGGPYEQYF. The chain is built from TRBV7-6 and TRBJ2-7; TRBD2 matches at 9 bases. Losses at the gene ends were 3 bases for V and 2 bases for J; bases not matched to a gene: 5. Germline V gene lookup returns CDR1 SGHVS and CDR2 FNYEAQ. This CDR3 comprises 15 residues. Based on the CDR3 plus reference TRBV7-6 and TRBJ2-7, the full variable domain is GAGVSQSPRYKVTKRGQDVALRCDPISGHVSLYWYRQALGQGPEFLTYFNYEAQQDKSGLPNDRFSAERPEGSISTLTIQRTEQRDSAMYRCASSFSSGGPYEQYFGPGTRLTVT.

With respect to this clonotype: This may come from a read error, since a much larger clone is one base off. The genes are TRBV19 and TRBJ1-1; TRBD1 might be the D (6 bases). The length of the CDR3 is 17 residues. Germline CDR1 LNHDA, CDR2 SQIVND (reference sequence). CDR3 loop: CASSISGHRLMNAEAFF. In DNA form, the CDR3 reads TGTGCCAGTAGTATCTCGGGACATAGGCTCATGAACGCTGAAGCTTTCTTT.

The chain uses TRBV2 and TRBJ2-5; TRBD1 agrees at 7 bases. The germline CDR1 and CDR2 sequences are SNHLY and FYNNEI. V lost 5 bases, J lost 2 bases, and 8 bases stayed unmatched. The CDR3 extends over 15 amino acids. CDR3 loop: CASSPRDSSQETQYF. Here the CDR3 DNA reads TGTGCCAGCAGTCCCCGGGACAGCTCACAAGAGACCCAGTACTTC.

This clonotype has ten or more counts. The chain has TRBV29-1 and TRBJ1-1, with D perhaps matching TRBD1 (6 bases). Germline V gene lookup returns CDR1 SQVTM and CDR2 ANQGSEA. The V end lost 3 bases, the J end lost 0 bases, and 20 bases lay between the germline ends. The CDR3 covers 17 residues. CDR3 coding DNA: TGCAGCGTTGAGCCAATGGACAGAGCGGGAGTGAACACTGAAGCTTTCTTT. It is translated as CSVEPMDRAGVNTEAFF.

This sequence joins TRBV4-3 and TRBJ1-3; D unclear. V was shortened by 0 bases and J by 0 bases, with 9 bases between the two germline ends. Germline lookup yields CDR1 LGHNA and CDR2 YSLEER. The CDR3 length is 16 residues. The CDR3 protein is CASSQESSRSGNTIYF. The DNA for the CDR3 is TGCGCCAGCAGCCAAGAATCATCCCGCTCTGGAAACACCATATATTTT.

The chain combines TRBV30 with TRBJ2-7; 7 bases map to TRBD2. Germline CDR1 reads GTSNPN; CDR2 reads SVGIG (reference sequence). V shed 6 bases and J 2 bases; nucleotides not matched to a gene: 10. This CDR3 is 14 amino acids long. CDR3 DNA sequence: TGTGCCTGCATCGGTGCTAGCGGCACCTACGAGCAGTACTTC. The encoded protein is CACIGASGTYEQYF.